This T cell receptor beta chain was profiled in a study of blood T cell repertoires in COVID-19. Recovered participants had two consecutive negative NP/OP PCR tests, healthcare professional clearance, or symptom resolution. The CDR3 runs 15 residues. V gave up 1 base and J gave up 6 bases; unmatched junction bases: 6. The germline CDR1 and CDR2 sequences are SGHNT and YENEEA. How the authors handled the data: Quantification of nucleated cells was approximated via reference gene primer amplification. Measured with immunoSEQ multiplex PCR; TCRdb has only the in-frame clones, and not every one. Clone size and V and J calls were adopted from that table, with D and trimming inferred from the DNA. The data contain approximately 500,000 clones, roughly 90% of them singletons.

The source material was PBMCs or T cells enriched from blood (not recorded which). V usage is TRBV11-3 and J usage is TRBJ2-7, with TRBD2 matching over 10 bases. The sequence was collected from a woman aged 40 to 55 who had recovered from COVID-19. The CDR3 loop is CASSLGLAGAFEQYF. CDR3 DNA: TGTGCCAGCAGCTTAGGACTAGCGGGTGCTTTCGAGCAGTACTTC.